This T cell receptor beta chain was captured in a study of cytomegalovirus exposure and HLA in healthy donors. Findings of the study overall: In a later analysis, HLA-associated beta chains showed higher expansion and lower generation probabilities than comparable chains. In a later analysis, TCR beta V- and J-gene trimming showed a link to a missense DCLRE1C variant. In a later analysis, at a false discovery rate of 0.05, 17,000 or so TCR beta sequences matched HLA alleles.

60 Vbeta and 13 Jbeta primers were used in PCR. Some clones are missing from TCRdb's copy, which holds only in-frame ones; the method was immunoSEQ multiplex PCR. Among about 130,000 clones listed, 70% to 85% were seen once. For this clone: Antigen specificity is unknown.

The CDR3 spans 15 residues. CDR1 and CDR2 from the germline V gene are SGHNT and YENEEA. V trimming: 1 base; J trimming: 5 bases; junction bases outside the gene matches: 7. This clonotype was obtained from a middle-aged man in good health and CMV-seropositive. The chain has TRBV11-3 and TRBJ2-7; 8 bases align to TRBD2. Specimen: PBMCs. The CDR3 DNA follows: TGTGCCAGCAGCTTAGGAGGAGCGGGAGCTGACGAGCAGTACTTC. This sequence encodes CASSLGGAGADEQYF. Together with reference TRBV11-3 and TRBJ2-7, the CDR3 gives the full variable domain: EAGVVQSPRYKIIEKKQPVAFWCNPISGHNTLYWYLQNLGQGPELLIRYENEEAVDDSQLPKDRFSAERLKGVDSTLKIQPAELGDSAVYLCASSLGGAGADEQYFGPGTRLTVT.